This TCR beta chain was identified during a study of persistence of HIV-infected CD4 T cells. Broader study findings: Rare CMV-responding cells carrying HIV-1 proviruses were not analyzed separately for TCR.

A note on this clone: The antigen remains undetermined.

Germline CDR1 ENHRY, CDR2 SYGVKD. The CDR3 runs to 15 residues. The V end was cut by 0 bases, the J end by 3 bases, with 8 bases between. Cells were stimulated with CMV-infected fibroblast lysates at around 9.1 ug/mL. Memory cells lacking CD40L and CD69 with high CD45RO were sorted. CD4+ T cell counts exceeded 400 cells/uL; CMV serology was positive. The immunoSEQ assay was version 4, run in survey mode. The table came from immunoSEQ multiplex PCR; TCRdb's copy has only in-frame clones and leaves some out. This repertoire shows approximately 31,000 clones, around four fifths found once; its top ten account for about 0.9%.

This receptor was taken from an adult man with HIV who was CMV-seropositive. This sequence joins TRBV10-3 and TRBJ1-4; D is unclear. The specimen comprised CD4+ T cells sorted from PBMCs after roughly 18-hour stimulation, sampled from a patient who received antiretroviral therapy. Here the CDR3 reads CAISESNIANEKLFF. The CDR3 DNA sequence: TGTGCCATCAGTGAGTCGAATATCGCTAATGAAAAACTGTTTTTT.